The present T cell receptor (beta chain) was sequenced within a study of low-dose radiotherapy and immunotherapy resistance in tumors. Time point of the sample: before trial treatment. Alpha- and beta-chain coverage of first-strand cDNA came from TRAV- and TRBV-specific primers. PCR amplification of the TCRs was performed with Phusion for approximately 20 PCR cycles, and it relied on a constant-region primer together with a V-primer adapter. TCRdb fed the reads into MiXCR, producing one record per CDR3 protein. The sample lists 85,000 to 95,000 distinct CDR3 sequences; 9.4% were seen once. This clonotype was found many times. The source of this sequence is a male donor with prostate cancer. Specimen: PBMCs, collected before treatment.

The CDR3, as DNA: TGTGCCTGCGCGGGGGACAGCAATCAGCCCCAGCATTTT. This translates into CACAGDSNQPQHF. This chain uses TRBV30 with TRBJ1-5; the D gene is possibly TRBD1 (5 bases). Trimming took 6 bases from V and 1 from J, leaving 10 bases between them. The CDR3 is 13 residues long. CDR1 is GTSNPN, CDR2 SVGIG, per germline (reference sequence). The full variable domain, rest sourced from reference TRBV30 and TRBJ1-5, is SQTIHQWPATLVQPVGSPLSLECTVEGTSNPNLYWYRQAAGRGLQLLFYSVGIGQISSEVPQNLSASRPQDRQFILSSKKLLLSDSGFYLCACAGDSNQPQHFGDGTRLSIL.